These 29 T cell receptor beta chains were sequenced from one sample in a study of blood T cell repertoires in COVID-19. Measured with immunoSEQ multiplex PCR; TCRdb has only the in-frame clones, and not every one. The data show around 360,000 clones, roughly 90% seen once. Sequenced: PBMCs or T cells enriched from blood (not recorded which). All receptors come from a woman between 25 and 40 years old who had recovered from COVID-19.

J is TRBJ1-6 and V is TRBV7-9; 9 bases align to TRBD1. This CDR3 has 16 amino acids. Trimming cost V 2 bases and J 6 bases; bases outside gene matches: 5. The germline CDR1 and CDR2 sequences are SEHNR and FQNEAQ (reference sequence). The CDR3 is CASSLRGQGPNSPLHF. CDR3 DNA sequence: TGTGCCAGCAGCTTAAGGGGACAGGGCCCTAATTCACCCCTCCACTTT.

CDR3 amino acids: CASSPGTLAYEQYF. The DNA of the CDR3 is TGCGCCAGCAGCCCCGGGACTCTCGCCTACGAGCAGTACTTC. The chain recombines TRBV5-1 with TRBJ2-7; D is perhaps TRBD2 (6 bases). The V gene's germline CDR1 is SGHRS and CDR2 YFSETQ. V was shortened by 4 bases and J by 2 bases, with 13 bases between the two germline ends. The CDR3 spans 14 residues.

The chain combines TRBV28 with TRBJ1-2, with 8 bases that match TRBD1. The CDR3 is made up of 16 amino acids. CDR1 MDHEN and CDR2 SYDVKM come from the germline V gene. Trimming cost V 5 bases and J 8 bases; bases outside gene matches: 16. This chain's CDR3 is CASSTQTGAVRTGYTF. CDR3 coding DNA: TGTGCCAGCAGTACTCAGACAGGGGCCGTACGAACAGGCTACACCTTC.

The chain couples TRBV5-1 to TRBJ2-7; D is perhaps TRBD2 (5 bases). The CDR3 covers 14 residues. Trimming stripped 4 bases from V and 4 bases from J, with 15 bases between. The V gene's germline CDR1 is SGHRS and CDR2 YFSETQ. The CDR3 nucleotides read TGCGCCAGCAGCACCGCGGCGGGTGCTTACGAGCAGTACTTC. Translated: CASSTAAGAYEQYF.

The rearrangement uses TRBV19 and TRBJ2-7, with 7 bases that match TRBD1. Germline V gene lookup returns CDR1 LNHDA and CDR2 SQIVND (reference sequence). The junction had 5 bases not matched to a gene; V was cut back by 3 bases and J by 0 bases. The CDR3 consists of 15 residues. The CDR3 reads CASSMAGGSSYEQYF. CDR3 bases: TGTGCCAGTAGTATGGCAGGGGGATCCTCCTACGAGCAGTACTTC.

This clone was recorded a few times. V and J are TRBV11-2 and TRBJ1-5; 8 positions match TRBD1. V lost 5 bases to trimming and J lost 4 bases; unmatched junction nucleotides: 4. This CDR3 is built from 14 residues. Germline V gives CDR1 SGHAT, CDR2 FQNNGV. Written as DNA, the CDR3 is TGTGCCAGCAGCCCCGACAGGGGAAATCAGCCCCAGCATTTT. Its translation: CASSPDRGNQPQHF.

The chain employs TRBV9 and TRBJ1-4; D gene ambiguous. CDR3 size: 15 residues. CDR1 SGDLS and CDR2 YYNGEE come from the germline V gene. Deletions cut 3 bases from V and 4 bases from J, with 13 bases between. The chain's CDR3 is CASSATTAVNEKLFF. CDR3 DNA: TGTGCCAGCAGCGCAACCACGGCGGTTAATGAAAAACTGTTTTTT. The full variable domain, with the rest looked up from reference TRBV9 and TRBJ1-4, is DSGVTQTPKHLITATGQRVTLRCSPRSGDLSVYWYQQSLDQGLQFLIQYYNGEERAKGNILERFSAQQFPDLHSELNLSSLELGDSALYFCASSATTAVNEKLFFGSGTQLSVL.

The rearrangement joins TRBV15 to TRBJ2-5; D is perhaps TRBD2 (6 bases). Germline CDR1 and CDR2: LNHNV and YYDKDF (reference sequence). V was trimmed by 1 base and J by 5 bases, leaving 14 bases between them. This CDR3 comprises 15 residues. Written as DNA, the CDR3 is TGTGCCACCAGCAGAGGTGGGGAGGCGGCGGAGACCCAGTACTTC. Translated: CATSRGGEAAETQYF.

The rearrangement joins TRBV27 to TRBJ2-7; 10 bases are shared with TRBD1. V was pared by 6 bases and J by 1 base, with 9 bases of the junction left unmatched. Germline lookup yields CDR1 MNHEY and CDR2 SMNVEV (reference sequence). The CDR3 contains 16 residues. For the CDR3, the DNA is TGTGCCAGCAGCATCCGGACAGGGGGACAATCCTACGAGCAGTACTTC. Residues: CASSIRTGGQSYEQYF.

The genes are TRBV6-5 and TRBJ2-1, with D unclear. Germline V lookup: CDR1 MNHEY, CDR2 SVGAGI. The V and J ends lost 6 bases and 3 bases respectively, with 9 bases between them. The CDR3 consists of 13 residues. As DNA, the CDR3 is TGTGCCAGCAGGAATAGCTTCTACAATGAGCAGTTCTTC. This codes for CASRNSFYNEQFF.

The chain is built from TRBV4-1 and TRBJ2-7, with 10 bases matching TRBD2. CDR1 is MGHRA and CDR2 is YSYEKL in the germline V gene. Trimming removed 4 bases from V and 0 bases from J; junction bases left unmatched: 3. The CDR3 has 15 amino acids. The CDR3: CASSPSGGYSYEQYF. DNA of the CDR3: TGCGCCAGCAGCCCTAGCGGGGGCTACTCCTACGAGCAGTACTTC.

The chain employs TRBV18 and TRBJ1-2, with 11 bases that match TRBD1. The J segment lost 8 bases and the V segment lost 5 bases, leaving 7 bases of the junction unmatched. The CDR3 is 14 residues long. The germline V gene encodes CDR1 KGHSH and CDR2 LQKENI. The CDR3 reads CASSMDRGHRGYTF. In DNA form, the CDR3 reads TGTGCCAGCTCAATGGACAGGGGGCATAGAGGCTACACCTTC.

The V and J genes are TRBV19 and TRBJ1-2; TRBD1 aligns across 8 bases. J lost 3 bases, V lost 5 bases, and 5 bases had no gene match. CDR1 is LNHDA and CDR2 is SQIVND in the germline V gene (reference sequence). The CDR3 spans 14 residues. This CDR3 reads CASSGAGGDYGYTF. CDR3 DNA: TGTGCCAGTAGTGGTGCAGGGGGCGACTATGGCTACACCTTC. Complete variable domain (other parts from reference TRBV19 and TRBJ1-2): DGGITQSPKYLFRKEGQNVTLSCEQNLNHDAMYWYRQDPGQGLRLIYYSQIVNDFQKGDIAEGYSVSREKKESFPLTVTSAQKNPTAFYLCASSGAGGDYGYTFGSGTRLTVV.

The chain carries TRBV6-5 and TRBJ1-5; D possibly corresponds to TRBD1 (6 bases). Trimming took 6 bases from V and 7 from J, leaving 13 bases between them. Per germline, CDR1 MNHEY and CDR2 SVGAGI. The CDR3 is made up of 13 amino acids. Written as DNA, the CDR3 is TGTGCCAGCAGCCAACAGGGAAGGCAGCCCCAGCATTTT. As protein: CASSQQGRQPQHF.

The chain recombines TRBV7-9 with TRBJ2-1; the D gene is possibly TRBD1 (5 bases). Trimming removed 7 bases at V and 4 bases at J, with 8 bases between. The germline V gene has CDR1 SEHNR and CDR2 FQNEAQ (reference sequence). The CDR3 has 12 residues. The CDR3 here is CASTRQYNEQFF. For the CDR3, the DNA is TGTGCCAGCACTAGACAGTACAATGAGCAGTTCTTC. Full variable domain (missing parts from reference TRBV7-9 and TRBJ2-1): DTGVSQNPRHKITKRGQNVTFRCDPISEHNRLYWYRQTLGQGPEFLTYFQNEAQLEKSRLLSDRFSAERPKGSFSTLEIQRTEQGDSAMYLCASTRQYNEQFFGPGTRLTVL.

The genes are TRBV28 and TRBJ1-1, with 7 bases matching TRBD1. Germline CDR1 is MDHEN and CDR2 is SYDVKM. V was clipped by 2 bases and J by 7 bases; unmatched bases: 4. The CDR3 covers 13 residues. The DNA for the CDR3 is TGTGCCAGCAGTTTACGACAGGGTATTGAAGCTTTCTTT. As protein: CASSLRQGIEAFF. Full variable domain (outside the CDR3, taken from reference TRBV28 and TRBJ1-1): DVKVTQSSRYLVKRTGEKVFLECVQDMDHENMFWYRQDPGLGLRLIYFSYDVKMKEKGDIPEGYSVSREKKERFSLILESASTNQTSMYLCASSLRQGIEAFFGQGTRLTVV.

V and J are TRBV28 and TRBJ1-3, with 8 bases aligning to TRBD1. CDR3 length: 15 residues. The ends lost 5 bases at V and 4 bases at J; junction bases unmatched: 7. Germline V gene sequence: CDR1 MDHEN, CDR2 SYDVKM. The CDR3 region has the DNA TGTGCCAGCAGTATCGAACAGGGGGTCGGAAACACCATATATTTT. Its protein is CASSIEQGVGNTIYF.

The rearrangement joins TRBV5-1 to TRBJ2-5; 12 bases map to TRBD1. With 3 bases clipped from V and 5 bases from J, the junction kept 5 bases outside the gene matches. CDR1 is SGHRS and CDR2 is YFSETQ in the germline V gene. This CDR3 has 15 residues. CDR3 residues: CASSSGQGAGETQYF. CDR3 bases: TGCGCCAGCAGCTCGGGACAGGGGGCTGGCGAGACCCAGTACTTC.

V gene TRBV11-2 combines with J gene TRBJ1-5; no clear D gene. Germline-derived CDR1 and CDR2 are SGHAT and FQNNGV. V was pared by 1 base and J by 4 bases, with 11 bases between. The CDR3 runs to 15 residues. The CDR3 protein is CASSLVPGPNQPQHF. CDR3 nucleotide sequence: TGTGCCAGCAGCTTAGTCCCAGGCCCAAATCAGCCCCAGCATTTT.

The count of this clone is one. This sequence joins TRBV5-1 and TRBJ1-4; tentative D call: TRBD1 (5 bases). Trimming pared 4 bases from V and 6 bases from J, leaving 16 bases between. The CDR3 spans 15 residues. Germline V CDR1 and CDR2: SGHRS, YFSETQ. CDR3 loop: CASSPPGGTDEKLFF. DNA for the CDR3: TGCGCCAGCAGCCCTCCGGGGGGTACCGATGAAAAACTGTTTTTT.

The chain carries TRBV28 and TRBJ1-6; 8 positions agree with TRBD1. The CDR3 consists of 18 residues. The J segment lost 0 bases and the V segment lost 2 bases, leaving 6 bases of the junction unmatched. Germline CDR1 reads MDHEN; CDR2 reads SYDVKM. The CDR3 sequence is CASSLGQGAHSYNSPLHF. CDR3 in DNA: TGTGCCAGCAGTTTAGGGCAGGGGGCGCACTCCTATAATTCACCCCTCCACTTT.

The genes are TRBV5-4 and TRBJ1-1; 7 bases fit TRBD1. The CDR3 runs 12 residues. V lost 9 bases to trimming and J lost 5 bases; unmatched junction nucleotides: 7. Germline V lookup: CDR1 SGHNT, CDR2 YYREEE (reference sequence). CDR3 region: CATRTGPTEAFF. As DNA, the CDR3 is TGTGCCACTCGGACAGGTCCGACTGAAGCTTTCTTT.

The CDR3 DNA sequence: TGTGCCAGCAGCTCGCCAACGAGCTCCTACAATGAGCAGTTCTTC. It encodes CASSSPTSSYNEQFF. The rearrangement uses TRBV7-9 and TRBJ2-1; no definite D call. Between the trimmed V and J ends, which lost 4 bases and 0 bases, there was a span of 10 bases. Germline V CDR1 and CDR2: SEHNR, FQNEAQ (reference sequence). This CDR3 has 15 amino acids.

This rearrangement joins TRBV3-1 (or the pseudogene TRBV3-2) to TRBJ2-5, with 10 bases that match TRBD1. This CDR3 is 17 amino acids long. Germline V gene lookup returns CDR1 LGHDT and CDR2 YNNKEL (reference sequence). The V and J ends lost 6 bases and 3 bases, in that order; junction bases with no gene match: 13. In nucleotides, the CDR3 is TGTGCCAGCAGACCATACTGGGACAGGGGAGGTGAAGAGACCCAGTACTTC. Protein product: CASRPYWDRGGEETQYF.

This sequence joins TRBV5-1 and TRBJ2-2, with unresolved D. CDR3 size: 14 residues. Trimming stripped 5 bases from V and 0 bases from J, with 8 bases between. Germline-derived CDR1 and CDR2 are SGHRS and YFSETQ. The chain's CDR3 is CASRWSANTGELFF. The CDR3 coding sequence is TGCGCCAGCAGATGGAGCGCGAACACCGGGGAGCTGTTTTTT.

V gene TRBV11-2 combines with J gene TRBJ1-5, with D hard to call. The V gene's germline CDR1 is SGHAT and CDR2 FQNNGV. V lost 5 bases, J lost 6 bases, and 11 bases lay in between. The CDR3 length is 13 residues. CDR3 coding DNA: TGTGCCAGCAGCGCAGACGACACTCAGCCCCAGCATTTT. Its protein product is CASSADDTQPQHF.

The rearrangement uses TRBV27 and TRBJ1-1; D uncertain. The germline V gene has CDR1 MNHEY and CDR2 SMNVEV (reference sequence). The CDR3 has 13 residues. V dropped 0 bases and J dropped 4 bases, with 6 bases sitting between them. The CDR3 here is CASSLSHSTEAFF. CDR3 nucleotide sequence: TGTGCCAGCAGTTTATCGCATAGCACTGAAGCTTTCTTT.

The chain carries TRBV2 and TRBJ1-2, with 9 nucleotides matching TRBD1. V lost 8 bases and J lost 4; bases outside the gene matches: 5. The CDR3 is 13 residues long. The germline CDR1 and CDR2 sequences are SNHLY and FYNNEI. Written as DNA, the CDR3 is TGTGCCAGCCGGACAGGGGCCAGCTATGGCTACACCTTC. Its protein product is CASRTGASYGYTF.

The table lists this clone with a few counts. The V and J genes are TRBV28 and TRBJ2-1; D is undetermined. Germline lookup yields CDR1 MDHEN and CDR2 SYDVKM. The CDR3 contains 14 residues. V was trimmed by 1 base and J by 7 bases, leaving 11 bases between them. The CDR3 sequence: CASSLFQTGNEQFF. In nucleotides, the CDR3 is TGTGCCAGCAGTTTATTTCAAACCGGGAATGAGCAGTTCTTC.